This T cell receptor beta chain was found in a study of blood T cell repertoires in COVID-19. Germline V CDR1 and CDR2: SGHTA, FQGNSA. The CDR3 contains 16 residues. Trimming at V came to 5 bases and at J to 8 bases, leaving 14 bases not matched to a gene. Method: immunoSEQ multiplex PCR; TCRdb's copy keeps in-frame clones and lacks some. The data contain 130,000 or so clones, 70% to 90% of them singletons. V usage is TRBV7-2 and J usage is TRBJ2-3, with 9 bases fitting TRBD2. This clonotype originated in an older woman with acute or convalescent COVID-19. Sequenced: peripheral blood. CDR3 bases: TGTGCCAGCAGCGGCCAGAGCGGGGGGCCCTCCGGTACGCAGTATTTT. Translation: CASSGQSGGPSGTQYF.